The T cell receptor beta chain under discussion was sequenced for a study of circulating and synovial CD4+ cells in juvenile arthritis (TCRdb year 2014). Describing the broader study: TCRbeta CDR3 repertoires of circulating HLA-DR+ CD4 T cells, bulk blood CD4 T cells and synovial CD4 T cells were compared within each patient. The goal of the repertoire sequencing was to confirm that synovial clonotypes were enriched in a circulating synovial-like CD4 T cell subset.

Library preparation was by the immunoSEQ multiplex PCR assay. An external provider performed TCRbeta CDR3 sequencing as a commercial service. On the study's bioinformatics: The analyses used productive nucleotide sequences together with amino acid sequences obtained by in silico translation. To equalise sample size, diversity was assessed as Renyi entropy across alpha values by taking the median of 200 repeated subsamples. Pairwise repertoire distance was calculated as one minus the Chao-modified Jaccard index, correcting for under-sampling, and used for clustering. Frequency-weighted overlap with synovial clonotypes was computed over 200 sample sizes, 200 draws without replacement each, and reported at the smaller sample's size. As stored in TCRdb, this immuneACCESS dataset retains in-frame rearrangements with V and J assigned. A fraction of the clones does not appear; measured against another copy, unresolved V genes explain less than half of the discrepancy, and the remainder lacks a known reason. That table supplies the V and J calls and clone size; D and trimming were determined from the DNA. The sample yields 36,000 or so clones; over 85% were counted once. The ten largest make up around 0.64% of the sample.

CDR1 and CDR2, looked up from the germline V gene (reference sequence), are SEHNR and FQNEAQ. Its CDR3 holds 13 amino acids, cysteine through phenylalanine. This entry keeps only the CDR3 DNA: 39 bases, framed from base 1. The V and J ends are trimmed by 4 bases and 4 bases, leaving 10 bases between them. A remark on this clone: The antigen it recognizes is unknown. No qualities accompany the bases; no much larger clone lies one base away.

General findings and caveats noted by the study authors: CPL and bulk blood CD4 samples differed in T cell genome counts by at least an order of magnitude, so sample-size effects were addressed. Circulating pathogenic-like lymphocytes clustered together with synovial T cells and shared a substantially larger fraction of CDR3 sequences with synovium than bulk blood did. Because overlap with synovium rose as sequencing depth increased, the measured fractions of shared clonotypes likely underestimated the overlap of the full repertoire. Synovial and circulating pathogenic-like lymphocyte repertoires were less diverse than bulk blood CD4 repertoires, with some CPL samples as oligoclonal as synovium. Traditional Vbeta family usage analysis did not detect the difference between circulating pathogenic-like lymphocytes and bulk blood T cells.

Donors of the sequenced samples were patients with active juvenile idiopathic arthritis. Cells were sorted right after thawing, and dead cells were excluded with Live/Dead Fixable Near-IR Stain. Sample: CD4+ T cells from blood. The chain is encoded by TRBV7-9 joined to TRBJ1-2, with TRBD1 tentatively as D gene (6 bases match). The TCR sequence derives from a human donor with juvenile idiopathic arthritis. The nucleotide sequence reads TGTGCCAGCAGCTCCACAGGGACCTATGGCTACACCTTC. Translated, it gives CASSSTGTYGYTF.